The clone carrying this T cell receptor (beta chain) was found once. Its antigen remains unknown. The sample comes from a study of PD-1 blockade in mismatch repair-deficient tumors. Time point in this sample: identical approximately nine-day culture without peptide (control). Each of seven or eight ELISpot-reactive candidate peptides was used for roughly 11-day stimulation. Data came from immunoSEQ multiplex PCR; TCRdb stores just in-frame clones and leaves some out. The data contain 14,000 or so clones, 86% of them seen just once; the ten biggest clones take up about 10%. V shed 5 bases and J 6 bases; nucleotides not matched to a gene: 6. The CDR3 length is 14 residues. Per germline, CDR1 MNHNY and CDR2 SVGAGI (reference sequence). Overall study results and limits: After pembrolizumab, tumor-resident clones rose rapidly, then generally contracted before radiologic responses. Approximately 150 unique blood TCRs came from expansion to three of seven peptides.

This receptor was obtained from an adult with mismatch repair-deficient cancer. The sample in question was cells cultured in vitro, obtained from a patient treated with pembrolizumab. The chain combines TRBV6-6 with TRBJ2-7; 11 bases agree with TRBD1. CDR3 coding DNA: TGTGCCAGCAGTAACCCCGGGACAGGGGGCGAGCAGTACTTC. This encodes CASSNPGTGGEQYF.